This T cell receptor beta chain is drawn from a study of T cell responses to AZD1222 COVID-19 vaccine. Study-level points and caveats: The donor group comprised mostly white British people and more females; the analysis possibly underestimated clonal diversity. Targets within unmutated variant regions were reportedly found for nearly half of spike-specific TCRs. Only 5 or 6 AZD1222 recipients were seropositive at baseline. Sampling that yielded the repertoires occurred only after the peak T cell response.

Libraries were prepared by immunoSEQ multiplex PCR; TCRdb keeps only in-frame clonotypes and omits some of them. The sample lists approximately 56,000 clones, over 75% occurring once. As to this clone: Its antigen is undetermined.

The specimen comprised peripheral blood, sampled on day 0 of AZD1222 vaccination. The TCR originated in an adult in good health.

CDR3 amino acids: CASSRGQGNTDTQYF. For the CDR3, the DNA is TGTGCCAGCAGCCGTGGACAGGGGAACACAGATACGCAGTATTTT. V is TRBV4-2 and J is TRBJ2-3; 9 bases are a match to TRBD1. This CDR3 contains 15 residues. Germline V lookup: CDR1 LGHNA, CDR2 YNFKEQ. J gave up 2 bases and V 4 bases, and 4 bases lay outside the gene matches.